This TCR beta chain was profiled in a study of control samples from healthy donors and cancer patients. This CDR3 spans 18 amino acids. After removal of 5 bases from V and 2 bases from J, the junction contained 11 bases not matched to a gene. CDR1 is LNHDA, CDR2 SQIVND, per germline (reference sequence). The protocol was immunoSEQ multiplex PCR, while the TCRdb copy is restricted to in-frame clones and leaves out a portion. The data contain fewer than 500,000 clones, about 93% of them seen just once; the ten biggest clones take up around 6.5%. The receptor's source is a man between 35 and 55 years old with head and neck cancer. This sequence joins TRBV19 and TRBJ1-5; 11 bases line up with TRBD1. Input material: PBMCs. The CDR3 spells CASSVGQGALRGNQPQHF. The CDR3 coding sequence is TGTGCCAGTAGTGTCGGACAGGGGGCCTTACGAGGCAATCAGCCCCAGCATTTT.